What follows describes a single TCR beta chain. Its antigen is as yet unknown. The limits of the CDR3 on the DNA are not certain, so only TCRdb's listed CDR3 is given. Patients were excluded for autoimmune disease history or systemic immunosuppression. Some clones are missing from TCRdb's copy, which holds only in-frame ones; the method was immunoSEQ multiplex PCR. The table has tens of thousands of clones, 70% to 85% seen once. This sample is part of a study of OX40 agonist ivuxolimab in advanced cancers. Findings and limits, study-wide: There were, on average, more expanded clones in CD8+ T cells than in CD4+.

Both ends counted, the CDR3 spans 14 residues. The V gene's germline CDR1 is SGHTA and CDR2 FQGNSA. The sequenced sample was CD4+ or CD8+ T cells sorted from blood, obtained in a trial of the OX40 agonist ivuxolimab. The receptor comes from an adult with an advanced solid tumor such as melanoma, head and neck, liver or kidney cancer. V gene TRBV7-2 combines with J gene TRBJ2-7; TRBD2, the table's D call, lacks a check against the DNA. CDR3 residues: CASSTSGTNYEQYF.